Shown below are 8 T cell receptor beta chains from a single sample sequenced in a study of identical twins. A single record per CDR3 protein comes from TCRdb applying MiXCR to the 5' RACE reads. Of roughly 240,000 distinct CDR3 sequences in the sample, 6% to 8.5% were seen once. Another study also made use of these data, one on yellow fever vaccine responses in identical twins.

The sequenced sample was CD8+ T cells sorted from blood. The receptors shown here come from a young woman in good health.

The CDR3 DNA follows: TGTGCCACCAGTGAGACCGGGACAGGGGGTGTCAACGAGCAGTACTTC. Its protein product is CATSETGTGGVNEQYF. The chain carries TRBV24-1 and TRBJ2-7; 11 bases line up with TRBD1. Trimming cost V 4 bases and J 5 bases; bases outside gene matches: 9. The CDR3 extends over 16 amino acids. Per the germline V gene, CDR1 is KGHDR and CDR2 is SFDVKD.

Sample share makes this clonotype medium-sized. The chain employs TRBV29-1 and TRBJ2-3, with D maybe TRBD1 (6 bases). V was clipped by 4 bases and J by 1 base, with 9 bases between them. Per the germline V gene, CDR1 is SQVTM and CDR2 is ANQGSEA. This CDR3 has 13 residues. DNA of the CDR3: TGCAGCGTTGTTGCAGGGGGCACAGATACGCAGTATTTT. This codes for CSVVAGGTDTQYF.

V gene TRBV6-1 combines with J gene TRBJ1-1, with D possibly TRBD1 on 5 matching bases. Per germline, CDR1 MNHNS and CDR2 SASEGT. Trimming left V 5 bases short and J 6 bases short, with 16 bases between. This CDR3 comprises 14 residues. Written as DNA, the CDR3 is TGTGCCAGCAGTCAAATCGGGTGGGGCCCTGAAGCTTTCTTT. This sequence encodes CASSQIGWGPEAFF.

The rearrangement links TRBV28 to TRBJ2-1, with 10 nucleotides matching TRBD2. CDR1 is MDHEN and CDR2 is SYDVKM in the germline V gene. V shed 2 bases, J shed 8 bases, and the junction held 6 bases outside the gene matches. The CDR3 is 15 amino acids. The CDR3 sequence: CASSLGQRGGYEQFF. The CDR3 DNA follows: TGTGCCAGCAGTTTAGGCCAGCGGGGGGGGTATGAGCAGTTCTTC.

V gene TRBV4-1 combines with J gene TRBJ1-5; 9 bases fit TRBD1. Germline assignment: CDR1 MGHRA and CDR2 YSYEKL. The CDR3 covers 16 residues. Trimming cost V 3 bases and J 4 bases; bases outside gene matches: 7. CDR3 protein: CASSQEQGAGNQPQHF. CDR3 in DNA: TGCGCCAGCAGCCAGGAACAGGGGGCAGGGAATCAGCCCCAGCATTTT.

CDR3 sequence reads: CASSPTQTGVASGANVLTF. Here the CDR3 DNA reads TGTGCCAGCAGCCCGACCCAGACAGGGGTGGCGTCTGGGGCCAACGTCCTGACTTTC. V and J are TRBV14 and TRBJ2-6, with TRBD1 matching over 8 bases. CDR3 length: 19 residues. The trim removed 4 bases at V and 1 base at J, leaving 12 bases unmatched. Germline V gene lookup returns CDR1 SGHDN and CDR2 FVKESK.

The chain carries TRBV2 and TRBJ1-4; TRBD1 matches at 10 bases. Per germline, CDR1 SNHLY and CDR2 FYNNEI. Trimming took 3 bases from V and 5 from J; bases not matched to a gene: 6. The CDR3 totals 16 residues. Written as DNA, the CDR3 is TGTGCCAGCAGTGAGGGACAGGGGCGGGGCAATGAAAAACTGTTTTTT. This codes for CASSEGQGRGNEKLFF.

V and J are TRBV25-1 and TRBJ2-1; TRBD2 matches at 9 bases. This CDR3 has 13 residues. Germline loops: CDR1 MGHDK, CDR2 SYGVNS. With V trimmed by 7 bases and J by 8 bases, 6 bases remained unmatched. The CDR3 protein is CASTGTSSYEQFF. CDR3 nucleotides: TGTGCCAGCACCGGGACTAGCAGCTATGAGCAGTTCTTC.